The entry below gives a single TCR beta chain sequence along with its context. It lacks a known antigen. Per-nucleotide qualities are absent, and no much larger clonotype sits a single base away. Reading the germline V gene gives CDR1 SNHLY and CDR2 FYNNEI. V gives up 3 bases and J gives up 3 bases, and the segment between their germline ends measures 5 bases. Taken from cysteine to phenylalanine, the CDR3 has 12 residues. CDR3 DNA is the only sequence kept; it has 36 bases, read in frame from the first base. This record belongs to a study of cytomegalovirus exposure and HLA in healthy donors (dated by TCRdb to the late 2010s). Describing the broader study: An earlier analysis of some 550 of the donors reported 250 to 350 Gb of sequence data and 117 million unique TCR beta sequences from about 179 million T cells. An earlier analysis of roughly 600 of the donors used high-throughput TCR beta sequencing to judge whether each TCR beta V gene segment behaved as functional or pseudogenic. The study profiled the T cell repertoires of hundreds of subjects by immunosequencing and related them to cytomegalovirus serostatus. In addition to the first cohort of 666 subjects, a separate validation cohort of over 90 different subjects was used. HLA typing included class I and class II loci at four-digit resolution. Every discovery cohort repertoire had been produced on one sequencing platform. Genome-wide SNP genotypes for about 55% of the roughly 670 donors were used in a later genetic analysis, which treated that subset as a discovery cohort. The aim of the study was to test whether cataloging public T cell receptors could identify signatures of past pathogen exposure. A few DR-DQ haplotypes were handled as single units for association and clustering because linkage in the cohort was strong. Around 300 gigabases of sequencing data and tens of millions of unique TCR sequences were included in an early release covering around 650 HLA-typed donors. Among the roughly 400 genotyped donors, around 81% belonged to the genetic ancestry cluster associated with self-reported Caucasian donors. Donor age, sex, ethnicity and CMV serostatus were compiled together with the repertoire data. Typing coverage differed by locus: A, B, C, DRB1 and DQB1 were typed in roughly 620-630 donors, DQA1 in about 500, DPA1 in nearly 610, and DPB1 in just under 490. To predict cytomegalovirus infection status, the study brought together high-throughput TCR immunosequencing, statistical association of individual TCRs with disease status, and machine learning. The later analysis used no new phenotypic data to find candidate immune exposures, relying instead on TCR beta sequences and their occurrence across donors. Across around 400 genotyped donors of the cohort, an average of roughly 230,000 unique TCR beta nucleotide sequences per donor were sequenced, and 15% to 20% of those sequences were non-productive. A later analysis re-analyzed previously published TCR beta repertoires from 500 to 700 donors and added high-resolution HLA genotyping to study TCR occurrence patterns.

Preparation of the library involved the immunoSEQ multiplex PCR assay. For the multiplex PCR, a mixture combining 60 forward primers for TCR Vbeta segments and 13 reverse primers for TCR Jbeta segments was used. The CDR3 region of rearranged TCR beta genes was amplified from genomic DNA by a multiplex PCR assay. The amplified TCR beta libraries were sequenced on the Illumina HiSeq System as 87-base-pair reads. The source study handled its data this way. Across the 500 to 750 repertoires, a later analysis counted 80 million or so unique TCR beta chains, around 11 million of which were shared by at least two donors. Raw reads were error-corrected and collapsed into unique sequences with a nearest-neighbor algorithm that merged closely related sequences to remove PCR and sequencing errors. Alignment of CDR3 sequences to IMGT reference sequences was used to assign V, D and J gene segments. For a sequence to be retained, at least a six-nucleotide match to both a V gene segment and a J gene segment was required. A rearrangement was called productive if the CDR3 had no stop codons and remained in frame with V and J, and every other rearrangement was called non-productive. CDR3 was defined by IMGT convention, running from the second conserved V-encoded cysteine to the conserved J-encoded phenylalanine. The earlier analysis of 587 of the donors excluded sequences that lacked an unambiguous match to a single V gene segment. An earlier analysis of a few hundred of the donors classified V segments as functional when productive rearrangements were above 56.7% and as segregating when the standard deviation between donors was above 5%. A statistical classification framework was developed to diagnose cytomegalovirus status using the catalog of TCR beta chain sequences. A later analysis assigned V and J genes by comparing TCR nucleotide sequences with IMGT/GENE-DB human TR gene sequences. A later analysis assigned CDR3 sequences and most-parsimonious VDJ recombination scenarios with the TCRdist pipeline. In a later analysis, every TCR beta chain was defined by the combination of its CDR3 amino acid sequence and its V-gene family, and reads without a unique V-gene family were dropped. As a way to deal with suspected cross-contamination and a sequencing artifact, a later analysis dropped hundreds of nucleotide sequences that were highly shared and had low generation probability. In a later analysis, a clonal expansion index was calculated for each public chain from normalized within-repertoire ranks of inferred template counts. Generation probabilities in a later analysis came from a VDJ recombination model fitted to out-of-frame rearrangements, and those results were checked against IGoR. In a later analysis, TCR-TCR, TCR-HLA and TCR-CMV co-occurrence was scored with hypergeometric tests, and a repertoire-size bias correction was applied to TCR pairs. False discovery rates were estimated in a later analysis by permuting HLA or CMV assignments 20 times. In a later analysis, co-occurring TCRs were grouped using DBSCAN, and TCRdist sequence similarity was added for clustering within HLA-allele-positive subsets. For co-occurrence clustering, repertoires with fewer than 30,000 or more than 120,000 public chains were excluded, along with 5 or 6 repertoires with anomalous nucleotide sharing. As stored in TCRdb, this immuneACCESS dataset retains in-frame rearrangements with V and J assigned. A fraction of the clones does not appear; measured against another copy, unresolved V genes explain less than half of the discrepancy, and the remainder lacks a known reason. For V, J and clone size, that table is used; D and trimming come from the DNA. In all, the sample holds around 150,000 clones, and around 63% of those were seen once. About 1.5% of the sample is held by the ten biggest clonotypes.

In total, approximately 610 healthy bone marrow donors made up the cohort. At the time of sampling, all cohort members were nominally healthy, though unrecorded immune exposures were likely present. CMV serostatus was positive for about 290 and negative for about half of the roughly 700 cohort members, and was not recorded for this donor. A peripheral blood sample was collected from each donor, and TCR beta sequencing was performed on peripheral blood mononuclear cells. Genomic DNA extraction from the blood cell samples was performed with the Qiagen DNeasy Blood Extraction Kit. Overall results and qualifications from the work: Linkage disequilibrium might explain the correlated functional status among segregating V segments, but an unknown experimental factor could not be ruled out. Immune exposure information for the cohort was limited to CMV serostatus. Only TCR beta chains were sequenced in this cohort, and the absence of alpha or paired-chain data limited detectable features. The study listed 164 TCR beta chains as associated with cytomegalovirus. The 87-base-pair reads could not distinguish some IMGT-functional V segments, including TRBV6-2 and TRBV6-3, so those segments were excluded. Assigning TCR associations to individual alleles was difficult when HLA alleles, especially DR and DQ, strongly co-occurred. While some public TCRs were present in many individuals, most TCR sequences turned up only very rarely across donors. HLA typing was unavailable for some donors at each locus, so association tests used only the typed subset. The authors suggested that the approach could potentially be generalized to other disease states and immunological phenotypes. A later genetic analysis associated a missense DCLRE1C variant with V-gene and J-gene trimming of TCR beta chains, and an independent cohort replicated the association. A cluster of highly shared sequence variants was judged likely to be a technical artifact of the sequencing pipeline. According to a later genetic analysis, donors in an Asian-associated ancestry cluster had fewer N-insertions in productive TCRs than the approximately 700-donor mean. In an earlier analysis of over 550 of the donors, most TCR beta V segments were observed in productive rearrangements about 90% or about 30% of the time, broadly matching IMGT annotations. At a false discovery rate of 0.05, a later analysis linked under 20,000 TCR beta sequences to specific HLA alleles. In vitro tests confirmed that three of the cytomegalovirus-associated TCR beta chains recognize cytomegalovirus antigens. The classifier was reported to diagnose cytomegalovirus status with high specificity and sensitivity in both the original cohort and the validation cohort. In a later analysis, the rate of TCR association differed among HLA loci, with DRB1 alleles having the most associated TCRs and HLA-C alleles having the fewest. The presence/absence analyses assumed that sequencing depth was roughly uniform across donors, and that assumption may not be true. Because counts were too low, roughly 16 rarely observed V segments, including chromosome 9 orphons, were left out of the earlier analysis of several hundred of the donors. A further reported finding was that TCR beta sequences accurately predicted the HLA-A and HLA-B alleles for most subjects in the first cohort. In a later analysis, most CMV-associated TCR beta chains were found to appear HLA-restricted, with HLA associations seemingly driven largely by CMV exposure. In a later analysis, several top co-occurrence clusters were reported to appear linked to parvovirus B19, influenza, CMV and Epstein-Barr virus. In a later analysis, HLA-associated TCR beta chains showed more clonal expansion and lower generation probabilities than non-associated chains that were equally common.

The chain uses TRBV2 and TRBJ1-1, and perhaps TRBD1 as D gene, on 5 matching bases. This sequence originates from a human donor in good health. Sequenced sample: PBMCs. Read as DNA, the sequence is TGTGCCAGCAGTGACAGGGACACTGAAGCTTTCTTT. This sequence encodes CASSDRDTEAFF.